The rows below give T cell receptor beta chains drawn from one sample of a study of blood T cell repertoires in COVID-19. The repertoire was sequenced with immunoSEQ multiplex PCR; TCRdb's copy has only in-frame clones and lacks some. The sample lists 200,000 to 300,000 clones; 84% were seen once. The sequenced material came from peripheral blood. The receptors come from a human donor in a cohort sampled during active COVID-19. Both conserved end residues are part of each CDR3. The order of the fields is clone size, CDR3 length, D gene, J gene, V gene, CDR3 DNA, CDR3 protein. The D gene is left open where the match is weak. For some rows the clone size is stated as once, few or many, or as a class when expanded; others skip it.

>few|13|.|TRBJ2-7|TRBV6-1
TGTGCCAGCAGTAAAGGAACAGGGACCGAGCAGTACTTC
CASSKGTGTEQYF
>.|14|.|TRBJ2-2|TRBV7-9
TGTGCCAGCAGCCCGACAGCTTTAGGCGGGGAGCTGTTTTTT
CASSPTALGGELFF
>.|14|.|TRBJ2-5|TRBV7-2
TGTGCCAGCAGCTTAAACAGGGCCCAAGAGACCCAGTACTTC
CASSLNRAQETQYF
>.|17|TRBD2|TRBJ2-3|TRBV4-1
TGCGCCAGCAGCCAGCAACTAGCGCGGGGAATCACAGATACGCAGTATTTT
CASSQQLARGITDTQYF
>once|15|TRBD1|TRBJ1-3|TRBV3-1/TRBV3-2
TGTGCCAGCAGCCCAACAGGGGGATCGGGAAACACCATATATTTT
CASSPTGGSGNTIYF
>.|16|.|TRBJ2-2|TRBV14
TGTGCCAGCAGCCTCAGGGGCCGGGGAGCCACCGGGGAGCTGTTTTTT
CASSLRGRGATGELFF
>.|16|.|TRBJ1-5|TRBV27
TGTGCCAGCAGTCCCTGGGGCCGCCAGGGCGGTCAGCCCCAGCATTTT
CASSPWGRQGGQPQHF
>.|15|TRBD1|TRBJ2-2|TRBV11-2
TGTGCCAGCAGCCGAGGGGGCCGGGGCACCGGGGAGCTGTTTTTT
CASSRGGRGTGELFF
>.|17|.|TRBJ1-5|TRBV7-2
TGTGCCAGCAGCTTAGTCGTTTCGTCCTCAGTCAACCAGCCCCAGCATTTT
CASSLVVSSSVNQPQHF
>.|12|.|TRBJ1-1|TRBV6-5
TGTGCCAGCAAGTACCAGGCCACGGAAGCTTTCTTT
CASKYQATEAFF
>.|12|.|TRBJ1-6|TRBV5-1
TGCGCCAGCGGCAGGGATAATTCACCCCTCCACTTT
CASGRDNSPLHF
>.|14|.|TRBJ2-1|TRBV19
TGTGCCAGTAGTCCCACTAGAAGGTACAATGAGCAGTTCTTC
CASSPTRRYNEQFF
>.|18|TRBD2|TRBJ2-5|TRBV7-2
TGTGCCAGCAGCTTAGGCTTAGCGGGGCGCACTCCGCAAGAGACCCAGTACTTC
CASSLGLAGRTPQETQYF
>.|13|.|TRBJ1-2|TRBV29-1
TGCAGCGTTGATATTCCGGGGATCTATGGCTACACCTTC
CSVDIPGIYGYTF
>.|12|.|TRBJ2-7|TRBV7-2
TGTGCCAGCAGCTTAGACAGGACCGAGCAGTACTTC
CASSLDRTEQYF
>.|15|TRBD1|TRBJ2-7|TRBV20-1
TGCAGTGCTAGTTTCTGGGACAGGGCCGTCCACGAGCAGTACTTC
CSASFWDRAVHEQYF
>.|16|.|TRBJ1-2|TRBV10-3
TGTGCCATCAGTGAGTCGACGAGGAGGGGCGGCTATGGCTACACCTTC
CAISESTRRGGYGYTF
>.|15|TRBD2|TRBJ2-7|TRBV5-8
TGTGCCAGCAGCTGGGGACTAGCGGGAGTCTACGAGCAGTACTTC
CASSWGLAGVYEQYF
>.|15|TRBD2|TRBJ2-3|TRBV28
TGTGCCAGCCAGACCGGGGGGGGCCGGGCAGATACGCAGTATTTT
CASQTGGGRADTQYF
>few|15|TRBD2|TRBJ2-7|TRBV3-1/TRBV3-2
TGTGCCAGCAGCCAGGGACTAGCGGGAGGGTACGAGCAGTACTTC
CASSQGLAGGYEQYF
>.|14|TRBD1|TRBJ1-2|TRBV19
TGTGCCAGTAGTAGAACAGGGGACTTCTATGGCTACACCTTC
CASSRTGDFYGYTF
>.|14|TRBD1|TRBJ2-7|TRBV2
TGTGCCAGCAGTGAACAGGGGGTCACCTACGAGCAGTACTTC
CASSEQGVTYEQYF
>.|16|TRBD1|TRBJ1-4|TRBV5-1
TGCGCCAGCAGCCCAGAAGAAGGGACAGTTAATGAAAAACTGTTTTTT
CASSPEEGTVNEKLFF
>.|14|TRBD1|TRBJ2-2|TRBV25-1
TGTGCCAGCAGAAGGACAGGGGGTCCCGGGGAGCTGTTTTTT
CASRRTGGPGELFF
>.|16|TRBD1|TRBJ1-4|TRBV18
TGTGCCAGCTCACCGCAGCAAGCAGGGGGGAGTGAAAAACTGTTTTTT
CASSPQQAGGSEKLFF
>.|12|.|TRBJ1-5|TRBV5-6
TGTGCCAGCAGCTTAGGTCGGGGGGCCCAGCATTTT
CASSLGRGAQHF
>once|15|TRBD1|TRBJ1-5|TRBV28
TGTGCCAGCAGGCCGAACAGGGGACTGAATCAGCCCCAGCATTTT
CASRPNRGLNQPQHF
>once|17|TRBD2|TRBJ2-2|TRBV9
TGTGCCAGCAGCGTGACTAGCGGGAGGGCCGTTGCCGGGGAGCTGTTTTTT
CASSVTSGRAVAGELFF
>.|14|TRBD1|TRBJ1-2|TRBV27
TGTGCCAGCAGGATGACAGGGACTTATAATGGCTACACCTTC
CASRMTGTYNGYTF
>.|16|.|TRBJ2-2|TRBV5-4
TGTGCCAGCAGCCATACAGGGTTCTCGAACACCGGGGAGCTGTTTTTT
CASSHTGFSNTGELFF
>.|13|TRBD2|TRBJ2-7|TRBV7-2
TGTGCCAGCAGAAAAAACGGGGGGAGCGGGCTGATTTTC
CASRKNGGSGLIF
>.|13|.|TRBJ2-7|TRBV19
TGTGCCAGTAGTTATCACAACTCCTACGAGCAGTACTTC
CASSYHNSYEQYF
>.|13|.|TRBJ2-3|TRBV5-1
TGCGCCAGCAGCTTGACGGTCCCAGATACGCAGTATTTT
CASSLTVPDTQYF
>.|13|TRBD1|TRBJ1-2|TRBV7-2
TGTGCCAGCAGCCAGGGACAGCTAGTCGGCTACACCTTC
CASSQGQLVGYTF
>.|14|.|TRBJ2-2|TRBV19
TGTGCCAGTAGAGGAGCAGGGGTCACCGGGGAGCTGTTTTTT
CASRGAGVTGELFF
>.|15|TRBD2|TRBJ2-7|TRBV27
TGTGCCAGCGCACCTAGCGGGGGGTTATTCTACGAGCAGTACTTC
CASAPSGGLFYEQYF
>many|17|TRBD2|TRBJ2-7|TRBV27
TGTGCCAGCAGTTACGCGGATACTAGCGGGCGAAGTGGTGAGCAGTACTTC
CASSYADTSGRSGEQYF
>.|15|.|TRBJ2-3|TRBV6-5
TGTGCCAGCAGTTACTTTAAACACGGGACAGATACGCAGTATTTT
CASSYFKHGTDTQYF
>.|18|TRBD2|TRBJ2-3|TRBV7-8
TGTGCCAGCAGCTTTATCTCTCGGGGGGGCTTGGAAGAGGATACGCAGTATTTT
CASSFISRGGLEEDTQYF
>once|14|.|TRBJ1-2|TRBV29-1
TGCAGCGTTGAAGCTTCGGGACAAGTCTATGGCTACACCTTC
CSVEASGQVYGYTF
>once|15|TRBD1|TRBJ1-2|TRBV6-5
TGTGCCAGCAGTTCCCGGGACAGGGGTTTTCGGGGCTACACCTTC
CASSSRDRGFRGYTF
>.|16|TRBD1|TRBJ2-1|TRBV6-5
TGTGCCAGCAGTTACTCGAGATCGGGACAGGCCTTGGCTCAGTTCTTC
CASSYSRSGQALAQFF
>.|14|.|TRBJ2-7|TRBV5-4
TGTGCCAGCAGCTTGGATGGCAGGGACTACGAGCAGTACTTC
CASSLDGRDYEQYF
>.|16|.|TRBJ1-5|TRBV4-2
TGTGCCAGCAGCCAAGAGCGAGGGACAAGCAATCAGCCCCAGCATTTT
CASSQERGTSNQPQHF